A single sample gave rise to the 8 T cell receptor beta chains below, sequenced in a study. TCRdb recomputed calls from the 5' RACE reads with MiXCR, one row per CDR3 protein. The sample records under 750 distinct CDR3 sequences, 7.5% to 10% being singletons. The sequenced sample was total memory T cells from blood PBMCs. Described subset: transitional memory CD4+ T cells. These receptors all stem from a male donor with HIV.

This clonotype is large (0.1 to 1%). This chain uses TRBV6-5 with TRBJ1-3; TRBD1 matches at 7 bases. V gave up 2 bases and J gave up 4 bases; unmatched junction bases: 8. The germline V gene encodes CDR1 MNHEY and CDR2 SVGAGI. This CDR3 is built from 16 residues. In DNA form, the CDR3 reads TGTGCCAGCAGTTACGGGTGGAACAGGGGCGGAAACACCATATATTTT. It yields the protein CASSYGWNRGGNTIYF.

The rearrangement links TRBV18 to TRBJ1-5, with 7 bases fitting TRBD1. V was clipped by 3 bases and J by 1 base; unmatched bases: 6. Germline V gene data show CDR1 as KGHSH and CDR2 as LQKENI. The CDR3 runs 16 residues. CDR3: CASSPPTGSSNQPQHF. The CDR3 DNA is TGTGCCAGCTCACCGCCGACAGGGTCGAGCAATCAGCCCCAGCATTTT.

This clonotype was observed a handful of times. The chain has TRBV4-1 and TRBJ1-1, with D tentatively TRBD1 (6 bases). The CDR3 contains 17 residues. Trimming removed 3 bases from V and 0 bases from J, with 17 bases in between. Germline loops: CDR1 MGHRA, CDR2 YSYEKL. Written as DNA, the CDR3 is TGCGCCAGCAGCCAGACCACCTTGGGACACATGAACACTGAAGCTTTCTTT. Amino acids: CASSQTTLGHMNTEAFF.

This clonotype was detected a few times. This chain connects TRBV7-9 to TRBJ2-7; the match to TRBD2 covers 9 bases. CDR1 and CDR2 from the germline V gene are SEHNR and FQNEAQ (reference sequence). CDR3 length: 14 residues. The J segment lost 2 bases and the V segment lost 6 bases, leaving 5 bases of the junction unmatched. The CDR3 DNA sequence: TGTGCCAGCAGTAGCGGGAGTCCTCCCTACGAGCAGTACTTC. As protein: CASSSGSPPYEQYF.

This clonotype is deemed large. The rearrangement uses TRBV19 and TRBJ1-5; no clear D gene. Germline CDR1 and CDR2: LNHDA and SQIVND (reference sequence). Deletions cut 3 bases from V and 5 bases from J, with 17 bases between. The CDR3 contains 16 residues. CDR3 region: CASSMMSSLSDQPQHF. The DNA of the CDR3 is TGTGCCAGTAGTATGATGAGCAGCCTGTCGGATCAGCCCCAGCATTTT.

This clonotype came up a few times. The rearrangement links TRBV6-6 to TRBJ1-4, with unresolved D. Germline loops: CDR1 MNHNY, CDR2 SVGAGI (reference sequence). The V end lost 5 bases, the J end lost 8 bases, and 12 bases lay between the germline ends. The CDR3 has 13 residues. CDR3 amino acids: CASSLDWNEKLFF. Here the CDR3 DNA reads TGTGCCAGCAGTCTCGATTGGAACGAAAAACTGTTTTTT.

By proportion, this clonotype is large (0.1 to 1%). This chain joins TRBV5-6 and TRBJ1-2, with D unresolved. Germline loops: CDR1 SGHDT, CDR2 YYEEEE. This CDR3 region has 18 residues. The germline V and J ends were trimmed by 2 bases and 3 bases, with 23 bases remaining between them. In DNA form, the CDR3 reads TGTGCCAGCAGCTTAGAATCCATTGCGGCCTCACCCTACTATGGCTACACCTTC. Protein product: CASSLESIAASPYYGYTF.

A note on this clonotype: At one end the junction does not follow the germline gene, possibly because of a read error. The V gene is TRBV5-5, the J gene TRBJ2-7, with no clear D. Germline loops: CDR1 SGHKS, CDR2 YYEKEE (reference sequence). The CDR3 extends over 14 amino acids. The CDR3 nucleotides read TGCGCCAGCCTCCTCGGACGTAGGACCTACGAGCAGTACTTC. Translated, it gives CASLLGRRTYEQYF.